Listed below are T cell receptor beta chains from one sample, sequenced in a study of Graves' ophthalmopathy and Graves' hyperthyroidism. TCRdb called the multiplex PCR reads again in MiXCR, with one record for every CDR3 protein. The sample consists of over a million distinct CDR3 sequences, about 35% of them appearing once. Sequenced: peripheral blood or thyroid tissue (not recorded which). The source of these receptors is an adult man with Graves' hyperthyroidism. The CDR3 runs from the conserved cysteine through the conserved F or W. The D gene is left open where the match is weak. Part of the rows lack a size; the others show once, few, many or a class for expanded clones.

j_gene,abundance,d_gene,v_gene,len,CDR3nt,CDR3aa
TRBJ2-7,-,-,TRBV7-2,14,TGTGCCAGCAGCTTCCAGGGGGGCGACTACGAGCAGTACTTC,CASSFQGGDYEQYF
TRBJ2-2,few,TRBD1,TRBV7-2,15,TGTGCCAGCAGCACGGGACAGGGGTTTCCCGGGGAGCTGTTTTTT,CASSTGQGFPGELFF
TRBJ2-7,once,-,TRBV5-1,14,TGCGCCAGCAGCTTGAAAGGGGGGTACTACGAGCAGTACTTC,CASSLKGGYYEQYF
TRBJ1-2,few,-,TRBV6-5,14,TGTGCCAGCAGGCCACAGGATACCGCCTATGGCTACACCTTC,CASRPQDTAYGYTF
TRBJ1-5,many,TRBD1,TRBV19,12,TGTGCCACCCGACAGGGTAGTCAGCCCCAGCATTTT,CATRQGSQPQHF
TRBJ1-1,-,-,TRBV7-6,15,TGTGCCAGCAGCTTAGCGACGCAGGAGGGGTCTGAAGCTTTCTTT,CASSLATQEGSEAFF
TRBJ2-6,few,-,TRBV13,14,TGTGCCAGCAGCACACTAACTGGGGCCAACGTCCTGACTTTC,CASSTLTGANVLTF
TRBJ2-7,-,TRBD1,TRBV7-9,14,TGTGCCTGGAGTCGGCCGGGACAGGGCTACGAGCAGTACTTC,CAWSRPGQGYEQYF
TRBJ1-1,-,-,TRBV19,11,TGTGCCAGTGACCAGGGCACTGAAGCTTTCTTT,CASDQGTEAFF
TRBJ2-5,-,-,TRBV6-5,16,TGTGCCAGCAGTTTAAGTGGGACCACCGTCGGAGAGACCCAGTACTTC,CASSLSGTTVGETQYF
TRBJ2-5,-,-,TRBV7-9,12,TGTGCCAGCAGGGCAGGGGAGCAGACCCAGTACTTC,CASRAGEQTQYF
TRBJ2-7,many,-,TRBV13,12,TGTGCCAGCAGCTCCGGAGCTCACGAGCAGTACTTC,CASSSGAHEQYF
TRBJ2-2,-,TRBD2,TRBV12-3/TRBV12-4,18,TGTGCCAGCAGGGGGAAGATAGGAGCGGGGGAAAACACCGGGGAGCTGTTTTTT,CASRGKIGAGENTGELFF
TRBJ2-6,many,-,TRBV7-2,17,TGTGCCAGCAGCCCGGGGACACCTGACTCTGGGGCCAACGTCCTGACTTTC,CASSPGTPDSGANVLTF
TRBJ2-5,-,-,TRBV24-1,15,TGTGCCACCAGTGGTATAGACCTGGAGGAAGAGACCCAGTACTTC,CATSGIDLEEETQYF
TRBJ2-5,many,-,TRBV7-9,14,TGTGCCAGCAGCTTCTGGCAGGTTCAAGAGACCCAGTACTTC,CASSFWQVQETQYF
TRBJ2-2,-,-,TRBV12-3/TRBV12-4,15,TGTGCCAGCAACCCTTTTACTAGTTCCACCGGGGAGCTGTTTTTT,CASNPFTSSTGELFF
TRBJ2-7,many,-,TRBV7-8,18,TGTGCCAGCAGCTTAGTAGTACTTAGATCCATGCCCACCTACGAGCAGTACTTC,CASSLVVLRSMPTYEQYF
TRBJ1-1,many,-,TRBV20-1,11,TGCAGTGCTACCGGGATTGGGGAAGCTTTCTTT,CSATGIGEAFF
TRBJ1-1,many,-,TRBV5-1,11,TGCGCCAGCAGGGACTACACTGAAGCTTTCTTT,CASRDYTEAFF
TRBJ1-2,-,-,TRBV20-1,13,TGCAGTGCTAGAGAGAGGGTACAGGACGGCTACACCTTC,CSARERVQDGYTF
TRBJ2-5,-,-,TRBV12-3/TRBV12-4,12,TGTGCCAGCAGAACTAACCAAGAGACCCAGTACTTC,CASRTNQETQYF
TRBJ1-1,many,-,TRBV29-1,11,TGCAGCGTTGACTCGAGGGTTCGAGCTTTCTTT,CSVDSRVRAFF
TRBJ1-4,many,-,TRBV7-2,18,TGTGCCAGCAGCTTAGCTCTTAGGGGACCAGCAACTAATGAAAAACTGTTTTTT,CASSLALRGPATNEKLFF
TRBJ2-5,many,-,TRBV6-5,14,TGTGCCAGCAGTGAACAGCCCACACAAGAGACCCAGTACTTC,CASSEQPTQETQYF